This T cell receptor beta chain was identified in a study of beta chain features in type 1 diabetes. Overall study results and limits: Patients and controls would share equally any PCR tilt toward shorter templates.

What was sequenced were expressed TCRB transcripts, since all of the isolated RNA had been reverse transcribed. Measured with immunoSEQ multiplex PCR; TCRdb has only the in-frame clones, and not every one. Of roughly 400,000 clones detected, approximately 15% appear once; the ten largest clones hold about 0.02%. This clone was seen only a few times. The antigen is undetermined. CDR1 is SGDLS, CDR2 YYNGEE, per germline. Trimming took 0 bases from V and 3 from J, leaving 16 bases between them. There are 16 residues in the CDR3. The sequence was obtained from a woman aged 18 to 35 in good health. Sequencing was done on a sample of naive CD4+ T cells from blood. This chain uses TRBV9 with TRBJ2-7; D call uncertain. For the CDR3, the DNA is TGTGCCAGCAGCGTAGAGGCGCGGCGTACCTTCTACGAGCAGTACTTC. Protein product: CASSVEARRTFYEQYF.